A single sample gave rise to the 32 T cell receptor beta chains below, sequenced in a study of tumor and adjacent non-tumor tissue in lung cancer. The template was RNA from unsorted bulk tissue. This non-tumor lung sample came from over 3 cm beyond the tumor edge. The library came from three nested PCR rounds adapted from ARM-PCR protocols. TCRdb used MiXCR to reprocess the multiplex PCR reads, holding one entry per CDR3 protein. The sample includes 60,000 to 70,000 distinct CDR3 sequences, more than 75% of them seen just once. Sequencing was performed on distant non-tumor lung tissue. These receptors all come from a man aged 55 to 70 with non-small cell lung cancer.

Notes on this clonotype: One end of the junction varies from germline; a read error may be responsible. V is TRBV6-1 and J is TRBJ2-3, with 13 bases matching TRBD2. This CDR3 contains 15 residues. Germline lookup yields CDR1 MNHNS and CDR2 SASEGT. CDR3 nucleotides: TGTGCAAGCAGTTTACTAGCGGGAGGGGCAGATACGCAGTATTTT. Translation: CASSLLAGGADTQYF.

As concerns this clonotype: Sequence at one end of the junction differs from germline and may be a read error. The chain couples TRBV5-1 to TRBJ2-3; D gene uncertain. The CDR3 length is 13 residues. Germline V gene data show CDR1 as SGHRS and CDR2 as YFSETQ. CDR3 nucleotides: TGCGCCAGCAGCAACCGGTGGGCAGTTACGCAGTTTTTT. Translating it yields CASSNRWAVTQFF.

About this clonotype itself: One base away lies a much larger clone, so this may be a sequencing read error. This sequence joins TRBV28 and TRBJ1-6, with TRBD1 matching over 8 bases. The CDR3 is made up of 14 amino acids. Germline lookup yields CDR1 MDHEN and CDR2 SYDVKM. DNA of the CDR3: TGTGCCAGCAGTTTACCAGGGGGCAACTCACCCCTCGACTTT. This translates into CASSLPGGNSPLDF.

On this clonotype itself: At one boundary the junction diverges from the germline segment, which might be a read error. The chain links TRBV6-5 to TRBJ2-7, with D unclear. The CDR3 covers 14 residues. CDR1 is MNHEY and CDR2 is SVGAGI in the germline V gene. The CDR3 DNA reads as TGTGTCAGCAGTCACGAACGTAACTCCTACGAGCAGTACTTC. Translation gives CVSSHERNSYEQYF.

This rearrangement joins TRBV6-2 or TRBV6-3 to TRBJ2-1, with D hard to call. CDR1 is MNHEY, CDR2 SVGEGT, per germline. This CDR3 has 17 amino acids. V was clipped by 2 bases and J by 9 bases, with 23 bases between them. The DNA of the CDR3 is TGTGCCAGCAGTTACAATATACACTGGAGTTTCCCCCTTGAGCAGTTCTTC. Protein product: CASSYNIHWSFPLEQFF.

The chain links TRBV10-3 to TRBJ2-3, with D possibly matching TRBD1 (5 bases). Trimming removed 7 bases at V and 7 bases at J, with 18 bases between. The V gene's germline CDR1 is ENHRY and CDR2 SYGVKD. The CDR3 extends over 14 amino acids. The CDR3, as DNA: TGTGCCATCACCCCGACAGCGTTCTCAAATACGCAGTATTTT. This gives the protein CAITPTAFSNTQYF.

Notes on this clonotype: This may be a read error, as it is one base from a much larger clone. The CDR3 DNA reads as TGTGCCAGCAGTGACACTAGCTGGACAGATACGCAGTATTTT. It specifies CASSDTSWTDTQYF. V usage is TRBV6-4 and J usage is TRBJ2-3, with a possible D match to TRBD2 (6 bases). The CDR3 length is 14 residues. V lost 2 bases and J lost 3, with 9 bases in between. Looked up from germline, CDR1 is MRHNA and CDR2 is SNTAGT.

Comment on this clonotype: Lacking the conserved final phenylalanine or tryptophan, this CDR3 likely reflects a read error. The gene calls are TRBV29-1 and TRBJ2-7; D gene uncertain. Trimming pared 3 bases from V and 3 bases from J, leaving 6 bases between. The CDR3 consists of 11 residues. CDR1 and CDR2 (germline): SQVTM, ANQGSEA. CDR3 residues: CSVERVYEQYL. The CDR3 DNA reads TGCAGCGTTGAGCGTGTCTACGAGCAGTACCTC.

In regard to this clonotype: As the CDR3 is not closed by the conserved phenylalanine or tryptophan, this likely results from a read error. It is unclear where the CDR3 begins or ends on the DNA, so no DNA is shown, and the CDR3 is as TCRdb lists it. This sequence joins TRBV28 and TRBJ1-2; the table's TRBD1 call for D was not verified on the DNA. The CDR3 contains 14 residues when both ends are counted. The V gene's germline CDR1 is MDHEN and CDR2 SYDVKM. This CDR3 is CASSPPGTKNGYTS.

The V call is TRBV7-9, the J call TRBJ1-1; TRBD1 is a possible D gene (5 bases). Germline lookup yields CDR1 SEHNR and CDR2 FQNEAQ (reference sequence). This CDR3 has 16 residues. Trimming removed 5 bases from V and 5 bases from J, with 21 bases in between. DNA of the CDR3: TGTGCCAGCAGCCCCATCCGGGCGGGGCTGGGAACTGAAGCTTTCTTT. This encodes CASSPIRAGLGTEAFF.

This clonotype was recorded many times. The rearrangement joins TRBV10-3 to TRBJ2-5; the match to TRBD2 covers 9 bases. With 6 bases clipped from V and 5 bases from J, the junction kept 13 bases outside the gene matches. This CDR3 is built from 16 residues. Germline values: CDR1 ENHRY, CDR2 SYGVKD. For the CDR3, the DNA is TGTGCCATCAGCGCAACCGGGACTAGCCGCGACGAGACCCAGTACTTC. The encoded protein is CAISATGTSRDETQYF.

The chain uses TRBV4-1 and TRBJ2-7; 10 positions match TRBD2. Germline lookup yields CDR1 MGHRA and CDR2 YSYEKL. V was pared by 0 bases and J by 12 bases, with 11 bases of the junction left unmatched. The CDR3 consists of 15 residues. CDR3 residues: CASSQERSSGGLPYF. For the CDR3, the DNA is TGCGCCAGCAGCCAAGAGCGGTCTAGCGGGGGTCTGCCGTACTTC.

This clonotype has a handful of counts. This chain connects TRBV9 to TRBJ2-5, with a tentative D call TRBD2 (6 bases). This CDR3 is 14 amino acids long. V dropped 4 bases and J dropped 5 bases, with 15 bases sitting between them. Germline V gene data show CDR1 as SGDLS and CDR2 as YYNGEE. The DNA for the CDR3 is TGTGCCAGCAGCAAAGACGGGAGCAGTGAGACCCAGTACTTC. It codes for CASSKDGSSETQYF.

At least ten counts were recorded for this clonotype. The gene calls are TRBV6-2 or TRBV6-3 and TRBJ2-1; 10 bases agree with TRBD2. The CDR3 is 17 residues long. Germline CDR1 MNHEY, CDR2 SVGEGT. With 0 bases clipped from V and 4 bases from J, the junction kept 6 bases outside the gene matches. CDR3 region: CASSYSPTSGLYNEQFF. CDR3 coding DNA: TGTGCCAGCAGTTACTCCCCGACTAGCGGGCTATACAATGAGCAGTTCTTC.

Comments on this clonotype: One junction end disagrees with the germline gene, perhaps due to a read error. This chain links TRBV11-3 with TRBJ2-3; D might be TRBD2 (5 bases). Germline CDR1 and CDR2: SGHNT and YENEEA. The CDR3 runs 16 residues. The CDR3 region has the DNA TGTGCCAGCAGTTCCGGGCTAGCATATAACACAGATACGCAGTTTTTT. Amino acid sequence: CASSSGLAYNTDTQFF.

This clonotype appeared a single time. This may arise from a read error, as a much more abundant clone is one base away. Without the conserved terminal phenylalanine or tryptophan, this CDR3 likely stems from a read error. The chain recombines TRBV30 with TRBJ2-7, with unresolved D. With 0 bases removed from V and 0 bases from J, the gap between germline ends came to 12 bases. From germline, CDR1 is GTSNPN and CDR2 SVGIG (reference sequence). This CDR3 spans 15 amino acids. CDR3 region: CAWSVPTQISYEQYL. The CDR3 DNA follows: TGTGCCTGGAGTGTACCCACTCAAATCTCCTACGAGCAGTACTTA.

With regard to this clonotype: Because it lacks the conserved phenylalanine or tryptophan at the end, this CDR3 is likely a read error. The chain joins TRBV4-1 to TRBJ2-1; no firm D call. Germline V CDR1 and CDR2: MGHRA, YSYEKL. The CDR3 contains 14 residues. The CDR3 region is CPSSQECNYNEQFL. The CDR3 DNA reads TGCCCCAGCAGCCAAGAATGCAACTACAATGAGCAGTTCTTA.

The chain recombines TRBV11-2 with TRBJ2-1, with 12 bases identical to TRBD2. V trimming: 0 bases; J trimming: 9 bases; junction bases outside the gene matches: 3. CDR1 and CDR2 (germline): SGHAT, FQNNGV. The CDR3 extends over 15 amino acids. CDR3 sequence reads: CASSLEASGRAEQFF. The CDR3 coding sequence is TGTGCCAGCAGCTTAGAAGCTAGCGGGAGGGCTGAGCAGTTCTTC.

On this clonotype itself: This may stem from a read error, because a much larger clone lies one nucleotide away. V gene TRBV7-3 combines with J gene TRBJ2-1; D not resolved. Germline CDR1 SGHTA, CDR2 FQGTGA. Trimming stripped 5 bases from V and 1 base from J, with 12 bases between. The CDR3 is 15 amino acids. The CDR3 nucleotides are TGTGCCAGCAGCCCCCTCGACGGGTCCTACAATGAGCAGTTCTTC. Residues: CASSPLDGSYNEQFF.

As for this clonotype: Compared with germline, one end of the junction differs, possibly owing to a read error. J is TRBJ2-2 and V is TRBV11-3, with TRBD2 matching over 7 bases. The CDR3 spans 13 residues. Germline V gives CDR1 SGHNT, CDR2 YENEEA. This chain's CDR3 is CACSLRGVGGLFF. The CDR3 nucleotides are TGTGCCTGCAGCCTACGGGGGGTCGGGGGGTTGTTTTTT.

As for this clonotype: A junction boundary mismatches the germline segment, possibly from a read error. This chain joins TRBV11-3 and TRBJ2-1; 7 positions agree with TRBD2. There are 16 residues in the CDR3. CDR1 and CDR2 (germline): SGHNT, YENEEA. The DNA of the CDR3 is TGTGCCAGCAGTACAGCGGGGACCTCGTTAAACAATGAGCAATTCTTC. Amino acids: CASSTAGTSLNNEQFF. Filled out from reference TRBV11-3 and TRBJ2-1, the complete variable domain reads EAGVVQSPRYKIIEKKQPVAFWCNPISGHNTLYWYLQNLGQGPELLIRYENEEAVDDSQLPKDRFSAERLKGVDSTLKIQPAELGDSAVYLCASSTAGTSLNNEQFFGPGTRLTVL.

In regard to this clonotype: The junction departs from the called germline gene at one end, perhaps through a read error. This chain links TRBV11-3 with TRBJ2-2, with D unresolved. CDR1 is SGHNT, CDR2 YENEEA, per germline. The CDR3 is 13 amino acids. DNA for the CDR3: TGTGGCAGCAGCTTAGATTTGAGCGTTGAGCTGTTTTTT. Its translation is CGSSLDLSVELFF. The whole variable domain, remainder taken from reference TRBV11-3 and TRBJ2-2, is EAGVVQSPRYKIIEKKQPVAFWCNPISGHNTLYWYLQNLGQGPELLIRYENEEAVDDSQLPKDRFSAERLKGVDSTLKIQPAELGDSAVYLCGSSLDLSVELFFGEGSRLTVL.

Points on this clonotype: One end of the junction is discordant with germline, which a read error may explain. The chain combines TRBV29-1 with TRBJ1-5; D possibly corresponds to TRBD1 (5 bases). Germline V gene data show CDR1 as SQVTM and CDR2 as ANQGSEA. This CDR3 region has 13 residues. CDR3 coding DNA: TGTAGCGCCCGGACAAGGGAGAATCAACCCCAGCATTTT. It specifies CSARTRENQPQHF. Based on the CDR3 plus reference TRBV29-1 and TRBJ1-5, the full variable domain is SAVISQKPSRDICQRGTSLTIQCQVDSQVTMMFWYRQQPGQSLTLIATANQGSEATYESGFVIDKFPISRPNLTFSTLTVSNMSPEDSSIYLCSARTRENQPQHFGDGTRLSIL.

Comments on this clonotype: At one of its ends the junction is not consistent with the germline gene, which may arise from a read error. V usage is TRBV11-2 and J usage is TRBJ2-1; D ambiguous. The CDR3 contains 14 residues. CDR1 and CDR2 (germline): SGHAT, FQNNGV. The CDR3 reads CACSLVGGTNEQFF. In DNA form, the CDR3 reads TGCGCCTGCAGCTTAGTTGGCGGAACCAATGAGCAGTTCTTT.

A note on this clonotype: No conserved phenylalanine or tryptophan ends this CDR3, so it is likely a read error. The chain couples TRBV11-1 to TRBJ1-1, with D maybe TRBD1 (6 bases). Trimming removed 3 bases from V and 10 bases from J, with 15 bases in between. CDR3 length: 13 residues. The V gene's germline CDR1 is SGHAT and CDR2 FQDESV (reference sequence). This chain's CDR3 is CASSLAPGAVAFS. The CDR3 DNA is TGTGCCAGCAGCTTGGCGCCGGGGGCTGTAGCTTTCTCT.

The rearrangement links TRBV7-8 to TRBJ2-7, with 10 bases that match TRBD1. The germline V gene has CDR1 SGHVS and CDR2 FQNEAQ. The CDR3 is 14 amino acids. V was pared by 7 bases and J by 7 bases, with 10 bases of the junction left unmatched. DNA for the CDR3: TGTGCCAGCAACTTTTGTAGGACAGGGGGGGAGCAGTACTTC. This translates into CASNFCRTGGEQYF.

Concerning this clonotype: The junction departs from germline at one end; a sequencing error may be responsible. This chain uses TRBV29-1 with TRBJ2-5, with TRBD1 matching over 9 bases. Germline loops: CDR1 SQVTM, CDR2 ANQGSEA. The CDR3 sequence is 15 residues long. CDR3 region: CRAFGQGRVGETQYF. The CDR3 bases are TGCAGAGCCTTCGGACAGGGGCGCGTAGGAGAGACCCAATACTTC.

The chain uses TRBV11-3 and TRBJ2-4; 14 nucleotides agree with TRBD2. The CDR3 spans 19 residues. Germline values: CDR1 SGHNT, CDR2 YENEEA. The CDR3, as DNA: TGTTCCAACAGCTGTTCCGGGACTAGCGGGAGTGCGAGTCAAAACATTCAGTACTTC. It specifies CSNSCSGTSGSASQNIQYF. Together with reference TRBV11-3 and TRBJ2-4, the CDR3 gives the full variable domain: EAGVVQSPRYKIIEKKQPVAFWCNPISGHNTLYWYLQNLGQGPELLIRYENEEAVDDSQLPKDRFSAERLKGVDSTLKIQPAELGDSAVYLCSNSCSGTSGSASQNIQYFGAGTRLSVL.

This clonotype was detected only a few times. This sequence may be a read error, since a much larger clone differs from it by one base. Because the CDR3 is missing its conserved closing phenylalanine or tryptophan, this is likely a read error. V usage is TRBV7-9 and J usage is TRBJ2-5; TRBD1 matches at 7 bases. Germline V gene sequence: CDR1 SEHNR, CDR2 FQNEAQ (reference sequence). The V and J ends lost 6 bases and 2 bases, in that order; junction bases with no gene match: 6. The CDR3 is 14 residues long. The CDR3 spells CASRARDSQETQYL. The CDR3 region has the DNA TGTGCCAGCAGGGCTCGGGACAGTCAAGAGACCCAGTACTTG.

With regard to this clonotype: Germline and junction disagree at one end, which may indicate a read error. Written as DNA, the CDR3 is TGTGCCAGCAGTTTTGGTTCCTACGCTGACGCTTTCTTT. Amino acids: CASSFGSYADAFF. The chain is built from TRBV6-5 and TRBJ1-1; no clear D gene. Germline CDR1 and CDR2: MNHEY and SVGAGI. The CDR3 is 13 residues long.

About this clonotype: The junction differs from germline at one of its ends, possibly a read error. V usage is TRBV11-2 and J usage is TRBJ2-2; D unclear. This CDR3 has 14 residues. In germline, CDR1 is SGHAT, CDR2 FQNNGV. CDR3 DNA sequence: TGTGTCAGCAGCTTAGAGATTAACACAGGGGAGCTGTTTTTT. Translation: CVSSLEINTGELFF.

Note on this clonotype: Just one base apart from a much larger clone, this may be a read error. The V and J genes are TRBV5-1 and TRBJ2-7, with 11 bases identical to TRBD2. The germline gives CDR1 SGHRS, CDR2 YFSETQ. The CDR3 sequence is 14 residues long. J lost 6 bases, V lost 3 bases, and 5 bases had no gene match. The CDR3 protein is CASSSLAGACEQYF. For the CDR3, the DNA is TGCGCCAGCAGCTCACTAGCGGGGGCCTGCGAGCAGTACTTC.